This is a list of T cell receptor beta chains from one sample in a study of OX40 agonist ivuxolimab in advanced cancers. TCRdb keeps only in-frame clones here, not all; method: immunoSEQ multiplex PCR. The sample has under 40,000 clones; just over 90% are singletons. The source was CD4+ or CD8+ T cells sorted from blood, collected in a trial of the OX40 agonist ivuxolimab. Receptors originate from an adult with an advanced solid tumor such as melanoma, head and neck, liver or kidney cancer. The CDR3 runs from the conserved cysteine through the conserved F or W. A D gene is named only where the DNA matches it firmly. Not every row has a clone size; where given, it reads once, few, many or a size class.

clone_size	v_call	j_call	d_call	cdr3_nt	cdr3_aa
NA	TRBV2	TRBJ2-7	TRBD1	TGTGCCAGCATTATCCGGGACAGGGGGCGCGAGCAGTACTTC	CASIIRDRGREQYF
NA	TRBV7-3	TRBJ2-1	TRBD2	TGTGCCAGCAGCCCCCTGGAGTCTAGCGGGGACCCACTCTCCTACAATGAGCAGTTCTTC	CASSPLESSGDPLSYNEQFF
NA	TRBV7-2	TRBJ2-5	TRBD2	TGTGCCAGCAGCCTCTCCCAGTGGGGACTAGCGGTAGAGACCCAGTACTTC	CASSLSQWGLAVETQYF
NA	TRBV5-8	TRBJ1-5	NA	TGTGCCAGCAAGGGCCAAAGACAGGGCAATCAGCCCCAGCATTTT	CASKGQRQGNQPQHF
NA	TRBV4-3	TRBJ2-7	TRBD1	TGCGCCAGCAGCCTCGGGACAGCGGCCTACGAGCAGTACTTC	CASSLGTAAYEQYF
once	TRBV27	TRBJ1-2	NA	TGTGCCAGCAGTTCACAGGGTGGGAATGGCTACACCTTC	CASSSQGGNGYTF
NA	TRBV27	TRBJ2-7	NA	TGTGCCAGCAGTTTATATGGCAGGGGCCCCTACGAGCAGTACTTC	CASSLYGRGPYEQYF
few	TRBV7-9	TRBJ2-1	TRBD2	TGTGCCAGCAGCTTTAGGTCTAGCGGGAGGCCCCGAAATTACAATGAGCAGTTCTTC	CASSFRSSGRPRNYNEQFF
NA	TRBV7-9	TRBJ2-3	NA	TGTGCCAGCAGCCGCCAGGGGAGCACAGATACGCAGTATTTT	CASSRQGSTDTQYF
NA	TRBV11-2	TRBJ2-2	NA	TGTGCCAGCAGCTTAGATGGCAGTTCGAACACCGGGGAGCTGTTTTTT	CASSLDGSSNTGELFF
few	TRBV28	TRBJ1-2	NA	TGTGCCAGCAGTCCCGAAATGGACGGATACTATGGCTACACCTTC	CASSPEMDGYYGYTF
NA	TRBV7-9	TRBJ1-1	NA	TGTGCCAGCAGCTTCAGGGGAAACACTGAAGCTTTCTTT	CASSFRGNTEAFF
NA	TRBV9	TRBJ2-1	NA	TGTGCCAGCAGCGTAGACCGGGCCACTGGAAATGAGCAGTTCTTC	CASSVDRATGNEQFF
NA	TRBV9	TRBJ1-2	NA	TGTGCCAGCAGCGTAGACACAAAAACCCTATCTAACTATGGCTACACCTTC	CASSVDTKTLSNYGYTF
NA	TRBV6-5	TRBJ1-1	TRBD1	TGTGCCAGCAGTTACGGAATAGGACAGGACACTGAAGCTTTCTTT	CASSYGIGQDTEAFF
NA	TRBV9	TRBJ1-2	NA	TGTGCCAGCAGCGTCGGCCTTTATGGCTACACCTTC	CASSVGLYGYTF
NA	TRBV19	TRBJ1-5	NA	TGTGCCAGTAGTATAGTGGGACAAACTATCCCCCAGCATTTT	CASSIVGQTIPQHF
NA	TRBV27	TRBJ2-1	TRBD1	TGTGCCAGCAGTTTCGGGACAGGGGGTAATGAGCAGTTCTTC	CASSFGTGGNEQFF
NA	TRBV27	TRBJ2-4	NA	TGTGCCAGCAGTTCCCTAGCCAAAAACATTCAGTACTTC	CASSSLAKNIQYF
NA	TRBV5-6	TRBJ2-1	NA	TGTGCCAGCAGCTGGGGGTCGGGATATGAGCAGTTCTTC	CASSWGSGYEQFF
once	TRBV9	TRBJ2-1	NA	TGTGCCAGCAGCGTAGGATCGGGCAATGAGCAGTTCTTC	CASSVGSGNEQFF
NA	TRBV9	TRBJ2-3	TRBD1	TGTGCCAGCAGCCCTGAGGACAGGTCCTCAGATACGCAGTATTTT	CASSPEDRSSDTQYF
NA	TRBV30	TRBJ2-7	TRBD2	TGTGCCTGGAGGCTAGCGGGAGGAGTGTACGAGCAGTACTTC	CAWRLAGGVYEQYF
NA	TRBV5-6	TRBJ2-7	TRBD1	TGTGCCAGCAGCTCCGGGACAGGGTTTTACGAGCAGTACTTC	CASSSGTGFYEQYF
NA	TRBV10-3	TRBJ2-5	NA	TGTGCCATCAGTGAGTCGGCCCTACCCCAAGAGACCCAGTACTTC	CAISESALPQETQYF
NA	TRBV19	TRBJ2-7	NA	TGTGCCAGTAGTAACAGGTTCTCCTACGAGCAGTACTTC	CASSNRFSYEQYF
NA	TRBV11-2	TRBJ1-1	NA	TGTGCCAGCAGATTGACAGATGAAGCTTTCTTT	CASRLTDEAFF
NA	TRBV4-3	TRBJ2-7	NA	TGCGCCAGCAGCCAAGCCCCAGGGGGGCAATACGAGCAGTACTTC	CASSQAPGGQYEQYF
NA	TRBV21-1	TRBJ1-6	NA	TGTGCCAGCAGCCACACGGGCGGGGACAGGGGGATTTTTTGTTCACCCCTCCACTTT	CASSHTGGDRGIFCSPLHF
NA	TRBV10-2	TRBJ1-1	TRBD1	TGCGCCAGCTTCGATAGACAGGGCATAGAGGAAAATGAAGCTTTCTTT	CASFDRQGIEENEAFF
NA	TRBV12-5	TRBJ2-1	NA	TGTGCTAGTGGCACCCTGCCGGGCGGGGAGCAGTTCTTC	CASGTLPGGEQFF
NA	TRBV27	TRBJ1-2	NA	TGTGCCAGCAGTTTATCGTCCTTCTATGGCTACACCTTC	CASSLSSFYGYTF
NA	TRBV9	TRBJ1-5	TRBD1	TGTGCCAGCAGCGTAGCTGGGACAGGACAGCCCCAGCATTTT	CASSVAGTGQPQHF
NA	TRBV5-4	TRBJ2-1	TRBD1	TGTGCCAGCACCTGGGGACAGGGGGCCCACAATGAGCAGTTCTTC	CASTWGQGAHNEQFF
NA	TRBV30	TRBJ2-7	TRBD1	TGTGCCTGGAGTGGTCCAATCGGGACAGCCTACGAGCAGTACTTC	CAWSGPIGTAYEQYF
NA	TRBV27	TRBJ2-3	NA	TGTGCCAGCAGTTTAGGGGGCCTGAGCACAGATACGCAGTATTTT	CASSLGGLSTDTQYF
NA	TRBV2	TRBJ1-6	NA	TGTGCCAGCAGTGAAGTGCAGCTAAGCTCCTATAATTCACCCCTCCACTTT	CASSEVQLSSYNSPLHF
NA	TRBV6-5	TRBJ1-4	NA	TGTGCCAGCAGTTATGGGGAAAAACTGTTTTTT	CASSYGEKLFF
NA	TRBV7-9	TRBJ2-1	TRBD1	TGTGCCAGCAGCTGGTACAGGGGGGACCTGGGCAATGAGCAGTTCTTC	CASSWYRGDLGNEQFF
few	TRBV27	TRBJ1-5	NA	TGTGCCAGCAGCCCTCAGGGTAGCAATCAGCCCCAGCATTTT	CASSPQGSNQPQHF
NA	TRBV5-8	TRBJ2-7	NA	TGTGCCAGCAGCTTGGAGGTTAAGAGGGAGTCCGAGCAGTACTTC	CASSLEVKRESEQYF
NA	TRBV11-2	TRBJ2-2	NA	TGTGCCAGCAGCTTAACCCAGGGGGGCACCGGGGAGCTGTTTTTT	CASSLTQGGTGELFF
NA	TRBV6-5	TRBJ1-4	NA	TGTGCCAGCAGTTACGGATGGAATGAAAAACTGTTTTTT	CASSYGWNEKLFF
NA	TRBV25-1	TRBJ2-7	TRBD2	TGTGCCAGCAGTGATTCGGGGGGACGAGGATACGAGCAGTACTTC	CASSDSGGRGYEQYF
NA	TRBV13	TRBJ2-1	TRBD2	TGTGCCAGCAGCTCAACCGGGACTACGCCATACTCCTACAATGAGCAGTTCTTC	CASSSTGTTPYSYNEQFF
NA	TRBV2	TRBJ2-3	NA	TGTGCCAGCAGTGGGCCCTTTAGCACCGATACGCAGTATTTT	CASSGPFSTDTQYF